These T cell receptor beta chains were read from a single sample in a study of Tregs in tolerant kidney transplant recipients. TCRdb's table, derived via immunoSEQ multiplex PCR, lists solely in-frame clones and lacks some. The sample yields 54,000 or so clones, about 90% seen once. The sequencing here drew on CD8+ T cells from blood (PBMCs), taken 24 months after the transplant. The receptor source for this set is a human patient who received a combined kidney and bone marrow transplant. Some T cells may be transferred from the graft donor. CDR3s include the opening cysteine and the closing phenylalanine or tryptophan. D genes are given only for firm matches. Clone sizes are given selectively: once, few, many, or a class where the clone is expanded.

d_gene: TRBD2; j_gene: TRBJ2-3; abundance: .; v_gene: TRBV14; CDR3nt: TGTGCCAGCAGCCAACGAGCGGGAGGTTTAACAGATACGCAGTATTTT; CDR3aa: CASSQRAGGLTDTQYF
d_gene: .; j_gene: TRBJ1-1; abundance: .; v_gene: TRBV4-1; CDR3nt: TGCGCCAGCAGCCACAGGGAAATGAACACTGAAGCTTTCTTT; CDR3aa: CASSHREMNTEAFF
d_gene: .; j_gene: TRBJ2-2; abundance: .; v_gene: TRBV7-6; CDR3nt: TGTGCCAGCAGCTCTGTCCCCGGGGAGCTGTTTTTT; CDR3aa: CASSSVPGELFF
d_gene: TRBD1; j_gene: TRBJ2-7; abundance: once; v_gene: TRBV28; CDR3nt: TGTGCCAGCAGACCGGACAGGTCTTACTACGAGCAGTACTTC; CDR3aa: CASRPDRSYYEQYF
d_gene: .; j_gene: TRBJ1-3; abundance: .; v_gene: TRBV5-5; CDR3nt: TGTGCCAGCACCTTCGCGACAGGCTCTGGAAACACCATATATTTT; CDR3aa: CASTFATGSGNTIYF
d_gene: TRBD2; j_gene: TRBJ2-5; abundance: .; v_gene: TRBV11-2; CDR3nt: TGTGCCAGCAGCTACCTTACTAGCGGCCAAGAGACCCAGTACTTC; CDR3aa: CASSYLTSGQETQYF
d_gene: TRBD2; j_gene: TRBJ2-7; abundance: .; v_gene: TRBV7-9; CDR3nt: TGTGCCAGCAGCTTAAATTACGGGACTAGCGAGGACGAGCAGTACTTC; CDR3aa: CASSLNYGTSEDEQYF
d_gene: .; j_gene: TRBJ2-7; abundance: .; v_gene: TRBV7-3; CDR3nt: TGTGCCAGCAGCTCCTACGACGGGTCCTACGAGCAGTACTTC; CDR3aa: CASSSYDGSYEQYF
d_gene: .; j_gene: TRBJ1-3; abundance: .; v_gene: TRBV13; CDR3nt: TGTACCAGCAGCTTATCGGACAGCTCTGGAAACACCATATATTTT; CDR3aa: CTSSLSDSSGNTIYF
d_gene: .; j_gene: TRBJ1-2; abundance: .; v_gene: TRBV6-1; CDR3nt: TGTGCCAGCAGTGAAATGCGGGGCAACTATGGCTACACCTTC; CDR3aa: CASSEMRGNYGYTF
d_gene: TRBD2; j_gene: TRBJ2-3; abundance: .; v_gene: TRBV7-9; CDR3nt: TGTGCCAGCAGCTCCACCGTGGTAGCGGGAGGGCACACAGATACGCAGTATTTT; CDR3aa: CASSSTVVAGGHTDTQYF
d_gene: .; j_gene: TRBJ2-1; abundance: .; v_gene: TRBV16; CDR3nt: TGTGCCAGCAGCCAGTATCCCTACAATGAGCAGTTCTTC; CDR3aa: CASSQYPYNEQFF
d_gene: .; j_gene: TRBJ2-7; abundance: few; v_gene: TRBV4-2; CDR3nt: TGTGCCAGCAGCCAAGATCGGGAGCCCTACGAGCAGTACTTC; CDR3aa: CASSQDREPYEQYF
d_gene: .; j_gene: TRBJ2-7; abundance: once; v_gene: TRBV6-5; CDR3nt: TGTGCCATCAGTGATCAAGTCAGCTCCTACGAGCAGTACTTC; CDR3aa: CAISDQVSSYEQYF
d_gene: .; j_gene: TRBJ2-7; abundance: .; v_gene: TRBV19; CDR3nt: TGTGCCAGTAGTATCTGGACAGACACCTACGAGCAGTACTTC; CDR3aa: CASSIWTDTYEQYF
d_gene: .; j_gene: TRBJ1-5; abundance: .; v_gene: TRBV19; CDR3nt: TGTGCCAGTAGTATAGGCAGTCAGCCCCAGCATTTT; CDR3aa: CASSIGSQPQHF
d_gene: TRBD1; j_gene: TRBJ2-1; abundance: .; v_gene: TRBV6-1; CDR3nt: TGTGCCAGCATCTATTTCAGGGGGTCCTACAATGAGCAGTTCTTC; CDR3aa: CASIYFRGSYNEQFF
d_gene: TRBD1; j_gene: TRBJ1-2; abundance: .; v_gene: TRBV13; CDR3nt: TGTGCCAGCAGCTCGACAGGGGGGTATGGCTACACCTTC; CDR3aa: CASSSTGGYGYTF
d_gene: .; j_gene: TRBJ1-1; abundance: .; v_gene: TRBV4-1; CDR3nt: TGCGCCAGCAGCCAAGATCACTCGTGGTCAGGGGCTGAAGCTTTCTTT; CDR3aa: CASSQDHSWSGAEAFF